A selection of T cell receptor beta chains follows, all from one sample in a study of blood T cell repertoires in COVID-19. Clones were sequenced by immunoSEQ multiplex PCR, and TCRdb holds only the in-frame ones, with some missing. The repertoire holds 75,000 to 90,000 clones, with 85% as singletons. Specimen: peripheral blood. The receptors derive from an elderly man with active or convalescent COVID-19. Both conserved end residues are part of each CDR3. D genes are given only for firm matches. Clone size is not always given. Where it is, it says once, few, many or a class for expanded clones.

>TRBJ2-5|TRBD2|NA|TRBV28
TGTGCCAGCAGTTCAGCGGGGGCGAGGAAAGAGACCCAGTACTTC
CASSSAGARKETQYF
>TRBJ2-5|NA|NA|TRBV18
TGTGCCAGCTCACCCCGTGGGGTAGCTGGGGCACTAACAGAGACCCAGTACTTC
CASSPRGVAGALTETQYF
>TRBJ1-1|NA|NA|TRBV5-1
TGCGCCAGCACCAAAACAGAAATGAACACTGAAGCTTTCTTT
CASTKTEMNTEAFF
>TRBJ2-1|NA|NA|TRBV7-6
TGTGCCAGCAGCCCCACACCCTACAATGAGCAGTTCTTC
CASSPTPYNEQFF
>TRBJ1-2|NA|NA|TRBV19
TGTGCCAGTAGTAAGGAGGGAGGGAACTATGGCTACACCTTC
CASSKEGGNYGYTF
>TRBJ1-2|TRBD1|many|TRBV29-1
TGCAGCGTTGTAGGGGACAGTAACTATGGCTACACCTTC
CSVVGDSNYGYTF
>TRBJ2-3|TRBD2|NA|TRBV2
TGTGCCAGCAGTGGCGGGGATAGCGGGAGGCTCGATACGCAGTATTTT
CASSGGDSGRLDTQYF
>TRBJ2-1|TRBD2|few|TRBV29-1
TGCAGCCCTTCGCTTAGCGGGGGGAACTTGACCTACAATGAGCAGTTCTTC
CSPSLSGGNLTYNEQFF
>TRBJ2-3|TRBD1|NA|TRBV28
TGTGCCAGCAGCCCCGGACAGGGTGTAACAGATACGCAGTATTTT
CASSPGQGVTDTQYF
>TRBJ2-3|TRBD2|NA|TRBV3-1/TRBV3-2
TGTGCCAGCAGCCAAGTCGGGAGGGCGCAGTATTTT
CASSQVGRAQYF
>TRBJ2-7|TRBD2|NA|TRBV6-4
TGTGCCAGCAGCCCCCATAGAGCGGGGGCCTTC
CASSPHRAGAF
>TRBJ2-1|TRBD2|NA|TRBV24-1
TGTGCCACCAGCCAACTAGCGGGAGCGGGCAATGAGCAGTTCTTC
CATSQLAGAGNEQFF
>TRBJ1-6|TRBD1|NA|TRBV6-4
TGTGGTGCGGGACAGGTGGGATCACCCCTCCACTTT
CGAGQVGSPLHF
>TRBJ2-5|TRBD1|NA|TRBV5-1
TGCGCCAGCAGCTTGGCCCGGACAGGGGGGGGAGAGACCCAGTACTTC
CASSLARTGGGETQYF
>TRBJ1-3|NA|NA|TRBV6-1
TGTGCCAGCAGTGATTACGGTTCTGGAAACACCATATATTTT
CASSDYGSGNTIYF
>TRBJ1-5|TRBD1|NA|TRBV27
TGTGCCAGCAGTTTCCGAATCCGACAGGGAACTCCAGGGCCCCAGCATTTT
CASSFRIRQGTPGPQHF